This T cell receptor (beta chain) was documented in a study of cytomegalovirus exposure and HLA in healthy donors. A multiplex PCR was run with 60 Vbeta primers and 13 Jbeta primers. TCRdb's table, derived via immunoSEQ multiplex PCR, lists solely in-frame clones and lacks some. The sample has about 130,000 clones, roughly 80% seen once. The CDR3 spans 14 residues. The V end lost 0 bases, the J end lost 4 bases, and 9 bases lay between the germline ends. The germline V gene encodes CDR1 ENHRY and CDR2 SYGVKD. The chain joins TRBV10-3 to TRBJ2-5; D may be TRBD2 (5 bases). The sample was PBMCs. The sequence came from a male donor in good health and CMV-seronegative. The CDR3 region is CAISESEGRETQYF. The DNA of the CDR3 is TGTGCCATCAGTGAGTCCGAGGGTAGAGAGACCCAGTACTTC.